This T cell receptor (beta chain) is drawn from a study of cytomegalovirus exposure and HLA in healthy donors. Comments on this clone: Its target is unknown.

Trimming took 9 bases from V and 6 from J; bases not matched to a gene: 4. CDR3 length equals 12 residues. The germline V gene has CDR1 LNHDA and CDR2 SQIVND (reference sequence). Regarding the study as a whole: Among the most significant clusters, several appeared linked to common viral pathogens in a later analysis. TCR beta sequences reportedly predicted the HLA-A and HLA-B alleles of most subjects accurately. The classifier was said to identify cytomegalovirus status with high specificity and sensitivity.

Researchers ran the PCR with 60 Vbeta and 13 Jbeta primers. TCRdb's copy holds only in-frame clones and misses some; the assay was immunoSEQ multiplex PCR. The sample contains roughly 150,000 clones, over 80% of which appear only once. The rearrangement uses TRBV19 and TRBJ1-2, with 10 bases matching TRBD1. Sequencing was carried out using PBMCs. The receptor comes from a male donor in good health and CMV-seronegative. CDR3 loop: CASRDRGHGYTF. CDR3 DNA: TGTGCCAGCAGAGACAGGGGGCATGGCTACACCTTC.